The source of this TCR beta chain is a study of cytomegalovirus exposure and HLA in healthy donors. About the study: A subsequent analysis stated that the roughly 130 validation repertoires were run on the same platform as the approximately 700 first-cohort repertoires.

Points from the study as a whole: The authors listed over 150 TCR beta chains as cytomegalovirus-associated. TCR clusters originating in the first cohort tended to co-occur in the roughly 110 validation repertoires, according to a later analysis.

Measured with immunoSEQ multiplex PCR; TCRdb has only the in-frame clones, and not every one. The sample has 200,000 to 300,000 clones, around 90% seen once. Comment on this clone: Its antigen remains unknown.

Germline CDR1 is MDHEN and CDR2 is SYDVKM. Trimming pared 3 bases from V and 16 bases from J, leaving 13 bases between. This CDR3 is 11 amino acids long. The rearrangement uses TRBV28 and TRBJ2-1; no firm D call. This receptor was obtained from a woman aged 25 to 39 in good health and CMV-seronegative. The material sequenced was PBMCs. The CDR3 nucleotides read TGTGCCAGCAGTTTTGCTGAAGTGATCTTCTTC. Encoded protein: CASSFAEVIFF.